A selection of T cell receptor beta chains follows, all from one sample in a study of T cells in Graves' hyperthyroidism and ophthalmopathy. TCRdb processed the multiplex PCR reads anew with MiXCR; each CDR3 protein has one entry. The data show about 300,000 distinct CDR3 sequences, approximately 16% seen once. Sequenced sample: blood. These receptors all stem from a young man with Graves' hyperthyroidism. Both conserved end residues are part of each CDR3. D genes are given only for firm matches. Size tells how often a clone was seen (once, few, many) or the class of an expanded clone, and some rows leave it out.

CDR3nt	CDR3aa	v_gene	j_gene	abundance	d_gene
TGTGCCAGCAGTTTATACCCAGATAGCAATCAGCCCCAGCATTTT	CASSLYPDSNQPQHF	TRBV28	TRBJ1-5	many	.
TGTGCCAGCACCCTGGGGCGGACAGTAACAGATACGCAGTATTTT	CASTLGRTVTDTQYF	TRBV12-3/TRBV12-4	TRBJ2-3	many	.
TGCGCCAGCAGCGACCCTGCCGGGACAACCTACGAGCAGTACTTC	CASSDPAGTTYEQYF	TRBV10-2	TRBJ2-7	few	.
TGCGCCAGCAGCGCGACGACTAGCGCATACACAGCCTACGAGCAGTACTTC	CASSATTSAYTAYEQYF	TRBV5-1	TRBJ2-7	few	TRBD2
TGTGCCACCAGTGATCTGTCTAGCGGGGGCCCGACTTCCTACAATGAGCAGTTCTTC	CATSDLSSGGPTSYNEQFF	TRBV24-1	TRBJ2-1	.	TRBD2
TGCAGCGTTGAGAGTAGTGTGGCAAGCTCCTACAATGAGCAGTTCTTC	CSVESSVASSYNEQFF	TRBV29-1	TRBJ2-1	.	.
TGTGCCAGCGTGAACAGGGATCCCACTGAAGCTTTCTTT	CASVNRDPTEAFF	TRBV7-9	TRBJ1-1	many	.
TGTGCCAGCGGGGACACCCTCAATCAGCCCCAGCATTTT	CASGDTLNQPQHF	TRBV2	TRBJ1-5	many	.
TGTGCCAGCAGTTACTCGTTAGGTGAGCAGTTCTTC	CASSYSLGEQFF	TRBV6-5	TRBJ2-1	few	.
TGTGCCAGCAGCTCGGAGGAATGGGATCAGCCCCAGCATTTT	CASSSEEWDQPQHF	TRBV28	TRBJ1-5	.	.
TGTGCCAGCAATCCGGGACAGCAATACTACGAGCAGTACTTC	CASNPGQQYYEQYF	TRBV7-8	TRBJ2-7	many	TRBD1
TGTGCCAGCAGACCTGATGATAGGGTGGTGCAGGGGGCGCGGGGAGCTTTCTTT	CASRPDDRVVQGARGAFF	TRBV12-3/TRBV12-4	TRBJ1-1	many	TRBD1
TGTGCCAGCAGTTATTATACGCGGGAGGGAGAGACCCAGTACTTC	CASSYYTREGETQYF	TRBV6-1	TRBJ2-5	.	TRBD2
TGTGCCAACCCCAGGAGCGGGGAGACAGATACGCAGTATTTT	CANPRSGETDTQYF	TRBV2	TRBJ2-3	many	TRBD2
TGTGCCTGGAGTGTACTTCCAGCGGGAGATCCGAACGAGCAGTACTTC	CAWSVLPAGDPNEQYF	TRBV30	TRBJ2-7	.	TRBD2
TGTGCCAGCATCCTCTGGCGCGGTGTGGGGGGCCACACAGATACGCAGTATTTT	CASILWRGVGGHTDTQYF	TRBV12-3/TRBV12-4	TRBJ2-3	.	.
TGTGCCAGCAGGCCGCCACTAGCGGGGGCACCAACGGGATTCACAGATACGCAGTATTTT	CASRPPLAGAPTGFTDTQYF	TRBV11-2	TRBJ2-3	many	TRBD2
TGTGCCAGCAGCTTGGCTTCCGGGGGCTTGAATCAGCCCCAGCATTTT	CASSLASGGLNQPQHF	TRBV5-8	TRBJ1-5	.	.
TGCGCCAGCAGGCCCCGGACAGATTTCACCTACGAGCAGTACTTC	CASRPRTDFTYEQYF	TRBV10-2	TRBJ2-7	.	.
TGTGCCAGCAGTTCGGGAGGGGGTTACAATGAGCAGTTCTTC	CASSSGGGYNEQFF	TRBV12-3/TRBV12-4	TRBJ2-1	many	TRBD2
TGTGCTAGCAGCCCTAGGGCCGGGGAAGAGACCCAGTACTTC	CASSPRAGEETQYF	TRBV7-7	TRBJ2-5	many	.
TGCGCCAGCAGCTGGAGCGGTAGCGGGATAGGGGACAATGAGCAGTTCTTC	CASSWSGSGIGDNEQFF	TRBV5-1	TRBJ2-1	.	TRBD2
TGCGCCAGCAGCACGGGGACTAGCGGGAGGTACAATGAGCAGTTCTTC	CASSTGTSGRYNEQFF	TRBV5-1	TRBJ2-1	few	TRBD2
TGTGCCAGCACCAGCGGACTAGCGGCCTACAATGAGCAGTTCTTC	CASTSGLAAYNEQFF	TRBV12-3/TRBV12-4	TRBJ2-1	many	TRBD2
TGTGCCAGCATACCACAGAACAGGGCCACTGAAGCTTTCTTT	CASIPQNRATEAFF	TRBV7-6	TRBJ1-1	few	.
TGCAGTGCCTCTGGGGCAGGGTGGCGGGAGACCCAGTACTTC	CSASGAGWRETQYF	TRBV20-1	TRBJ2-5	few	.
TGTGCCAGCAGCCCCAGCCAGCGGGAGGCCGGGGAGCAGTTCTTC	CASSPSQREAGEQFF	TRBV3-1	TRBJ2-1	many	TRBD2
TGTGCCAGTACTCGGGACAGCTCCTACAATGAGCAGTTCTTC	CASTRDSSYNEQFF	TRBV19	TRBJ2-1	once	TRBD1
TGCAGCGTCCACAGCCTACAAGGCACTGAAGCTTTCTTT	CSVHSLQGTEAFF	TRBV29-1	TRBJ1-1	.	.
TGCGCCAGCAGTGAGTCGAGGACCGGTACCTACGAGCAGTACTTC	CASSESRTGTYEQYF	TRBV10-1	TRBJ2-7	.	.
TGTGCCAGCAGCCCCGGACTAGCGCAGAGGGATACGCAGTATTTT	CASSPGLAQRDTQYF	TRBV7-2	TRBJ2-3	many	TRBD2
TGTGCCAGCAGTCCAGCCTCTAGCGAGCAGTACTTC	CASSPASSEQYF	TRBV6-2/TRBV6-3	TRBJ2-7	.	.